Included here is one TCR beta chain sequence, with context. Authors' methods: Quantification of nucleated cells was approximated via reference gene primer amplification. Measured with immunoSEQ multiplex PCR; TCRdb has only the in-frame clones, and not every one. V, J and clone size are those of that table, while D and trimming were read from the DNA. The data hold about 88,000 clones, with 90% observed a single time. This entry is derived from a study of blood T cell repertoires in COVID-19. V lost 5 bases to trimming and J lost 5 bases, with 13 bases between them. The CDR3 has 14 amino acids. The germline V gene has CDR1 SGHRS and CDR2 YFSETQ.

The gene calls are TRBV5-1 and TRBJ1-4; D is possibly TRBD1 (5 bases). The receptor's source is a man in his fifties or sixties with acute or convalescent COVID-19. The sequencing input was peripheral blood. DNA of the CDR3: TGCGCCAGCAGTATGGCGACAGCGAATGAAAAACTGTTTTTT. As protein: CASSMATANEKLFF. The full variable domain, completed using reference TRBV5-1 and TRBJ1-4, is KAGVTQTPRYLIKTRGQQVTLSCSPISGHRSVSWYQQTPGQGLQFLFEYFSETQRNKGNFPGRFSGRQFSNSRSEMNVSTLELGDSALYLCASSMATANEKLFFGSGTQLSVL.